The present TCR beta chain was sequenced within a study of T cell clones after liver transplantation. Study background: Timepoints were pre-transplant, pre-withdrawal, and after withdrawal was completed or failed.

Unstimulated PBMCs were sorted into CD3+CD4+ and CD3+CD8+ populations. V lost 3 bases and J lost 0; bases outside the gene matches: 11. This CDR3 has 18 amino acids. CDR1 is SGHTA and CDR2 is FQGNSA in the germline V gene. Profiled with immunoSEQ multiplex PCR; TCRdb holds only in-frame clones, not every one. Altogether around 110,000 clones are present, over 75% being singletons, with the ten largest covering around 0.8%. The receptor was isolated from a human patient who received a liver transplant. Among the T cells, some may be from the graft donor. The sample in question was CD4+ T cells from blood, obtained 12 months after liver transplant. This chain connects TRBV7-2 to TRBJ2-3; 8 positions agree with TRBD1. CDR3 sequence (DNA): TGTGCCAGCAGCTTTCGGGTAGGGGACAGGACGAGCACAGATACGCAGTATTTT. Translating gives CASSFRVGDRTSTDTQYF. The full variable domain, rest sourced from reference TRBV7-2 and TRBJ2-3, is GAGVSQSPSNKVTEKGKDVELRCDPISGHTALYWYRQSLGQGLEFLIYFQGNSAPDKSGLPSDRFSAERTGGSVSTLTIQRTQQEDSAVYLCASSFRVGDRTSTDTQYFGPGTRLTVL.